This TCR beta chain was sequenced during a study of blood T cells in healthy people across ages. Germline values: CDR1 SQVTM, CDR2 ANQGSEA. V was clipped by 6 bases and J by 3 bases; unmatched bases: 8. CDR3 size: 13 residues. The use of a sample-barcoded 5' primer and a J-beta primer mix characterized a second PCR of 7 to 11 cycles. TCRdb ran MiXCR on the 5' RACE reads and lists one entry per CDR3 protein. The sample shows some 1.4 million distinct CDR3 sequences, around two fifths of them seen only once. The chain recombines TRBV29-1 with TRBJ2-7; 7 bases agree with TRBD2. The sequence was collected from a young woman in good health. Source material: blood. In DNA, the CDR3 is TGCAGCGTCATCGGAAGGGAGGGCTACGAGCAGTACTTC. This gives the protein CSVIGREGYEQYF.